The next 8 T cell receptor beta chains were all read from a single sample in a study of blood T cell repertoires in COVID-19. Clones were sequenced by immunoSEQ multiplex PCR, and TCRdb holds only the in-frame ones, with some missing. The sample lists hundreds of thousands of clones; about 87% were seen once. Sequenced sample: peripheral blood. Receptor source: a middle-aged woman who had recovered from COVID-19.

The CDR3 spells CASSSKRGPPEANVLTF. CDR3 DNA sequence: TGTGCCAGCAGCTCCAAGCGGGGGCCTCCGGAGGCCAACGTCCTGACTTTC. The V call is TRBV11-2, the J call TRBJ2-6, with TRBD2 matching 8 bases. Germline CDR1 SGHAT, CDR2 FQNNGV. With V trimmed by 4 bases and J by 6 bases, 11 bases remained unmatched. This CDR3 is built from 17 residues.

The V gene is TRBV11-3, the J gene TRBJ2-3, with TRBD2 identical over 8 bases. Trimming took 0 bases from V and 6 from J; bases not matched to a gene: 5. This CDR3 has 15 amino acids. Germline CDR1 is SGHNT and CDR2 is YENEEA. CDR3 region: CASSLDGGGPDTQYF. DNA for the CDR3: TGTGCCAGCAGCTTAGACGGCGGGGGGCCGGATACGCAGTATTTT. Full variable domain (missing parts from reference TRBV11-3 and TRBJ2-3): EAGVVQSPRYKIIEKKQPVAFWCNPISGHNTLYWYLQNLGQGPELLIRYENEEAVDDSQLPKDRFSAERLKGVDSTLKIQPAELGDSAVYLCASSLDGGGPDTQYFGPGTRLTVL.

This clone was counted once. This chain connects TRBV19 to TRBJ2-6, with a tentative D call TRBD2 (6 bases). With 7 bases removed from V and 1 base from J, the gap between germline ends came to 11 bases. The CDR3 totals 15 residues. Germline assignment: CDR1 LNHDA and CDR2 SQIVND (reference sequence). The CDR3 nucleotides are TGTGCCAGTACCCCGCGGGATTCTGGGGCCAACGTCCTGACTTTC. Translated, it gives CASTPRDSGANVLTF.

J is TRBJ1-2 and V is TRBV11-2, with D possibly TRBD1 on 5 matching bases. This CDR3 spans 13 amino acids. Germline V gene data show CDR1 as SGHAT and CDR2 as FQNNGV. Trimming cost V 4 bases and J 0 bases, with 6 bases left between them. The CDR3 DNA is TGTGCCAGCAGCTGGGGGGCTAACTATGGCTACACCTTC. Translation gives CASSWGANYGYTF.

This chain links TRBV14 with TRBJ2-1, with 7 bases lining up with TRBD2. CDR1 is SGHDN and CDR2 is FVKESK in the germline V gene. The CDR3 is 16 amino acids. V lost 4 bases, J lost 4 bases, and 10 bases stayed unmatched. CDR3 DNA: TGTGCCAGCAGCCTCTTGGGCGCGGGGGATTACAATGAGCAGTTCTTC. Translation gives CASSLLGAGDYNEQFF.

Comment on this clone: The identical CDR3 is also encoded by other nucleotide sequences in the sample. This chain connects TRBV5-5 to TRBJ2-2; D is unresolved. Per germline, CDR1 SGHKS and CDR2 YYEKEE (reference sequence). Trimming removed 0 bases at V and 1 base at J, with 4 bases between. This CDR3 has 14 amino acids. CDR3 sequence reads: CASSLAGNTGELFF. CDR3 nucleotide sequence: TGTGCCAGCAGCTTGGCGGGGAACACCGGGGAGCTGTTTTTT.

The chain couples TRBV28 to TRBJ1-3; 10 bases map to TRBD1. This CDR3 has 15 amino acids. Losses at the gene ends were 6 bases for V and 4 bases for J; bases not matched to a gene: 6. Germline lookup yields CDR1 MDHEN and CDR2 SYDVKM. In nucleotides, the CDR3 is TGTGCCAGCAGCGGGGACAGGGGAGGGGGAAACACCATATATTTT. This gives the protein CASSGDRGGGNTIYF.

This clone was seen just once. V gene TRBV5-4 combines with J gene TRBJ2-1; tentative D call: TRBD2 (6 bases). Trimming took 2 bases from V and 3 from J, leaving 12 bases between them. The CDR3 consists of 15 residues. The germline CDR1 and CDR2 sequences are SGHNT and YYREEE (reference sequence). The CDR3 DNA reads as TGTGCCAGCAGCTTAAACCGGGGACTCTACAATGAGCAGTTCTTC. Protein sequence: CASSLNRGLYNEQFF.